This T cell receptor beta chain was recorded in a study of long-term antiretroviral therapy in people with HIV. General study points: Blood was collected between the mid-2000s and the late 2010s, possibly under older ART regimens. Pre-ART expanded TRB clones stayed dominant throughout, though often decreasing after ART.

The CDR3 is 12 residues long. V shed 8 bases and J shed 3 bases, with 11 bases lying between them. CDR1 is MDHEN, CDR2 SYDVKM, per germline. The run of the v3.0 immunoSEQ assay was at survey level. The table came from immunoSEQ multiplex PCR; TCRdb's copy has only in-frame clones and leaves some out. The sample includes approximately 24,000 clones, around 90% seen only once; the top ten take about 5%. Specimens held roughly 0.9-10 million cryopreserved PBMC prior to DNA extraction. Concerning this clone: The antigen remains unidentified.

This specimen consisted of unsorted PBMCs, obtained about 4.3 years after starting antiretroviral therapy. The source of this sequence is a man aged 25-40 years with HIV. The chain combines TRBV28 with TRBJ2-7; D gene unclear. CDR3 DNA: TGTGCCAGCCGAAGTCCTGGCTACGAGCAGTACTTC. It encodes CASRSPGYEQYF.